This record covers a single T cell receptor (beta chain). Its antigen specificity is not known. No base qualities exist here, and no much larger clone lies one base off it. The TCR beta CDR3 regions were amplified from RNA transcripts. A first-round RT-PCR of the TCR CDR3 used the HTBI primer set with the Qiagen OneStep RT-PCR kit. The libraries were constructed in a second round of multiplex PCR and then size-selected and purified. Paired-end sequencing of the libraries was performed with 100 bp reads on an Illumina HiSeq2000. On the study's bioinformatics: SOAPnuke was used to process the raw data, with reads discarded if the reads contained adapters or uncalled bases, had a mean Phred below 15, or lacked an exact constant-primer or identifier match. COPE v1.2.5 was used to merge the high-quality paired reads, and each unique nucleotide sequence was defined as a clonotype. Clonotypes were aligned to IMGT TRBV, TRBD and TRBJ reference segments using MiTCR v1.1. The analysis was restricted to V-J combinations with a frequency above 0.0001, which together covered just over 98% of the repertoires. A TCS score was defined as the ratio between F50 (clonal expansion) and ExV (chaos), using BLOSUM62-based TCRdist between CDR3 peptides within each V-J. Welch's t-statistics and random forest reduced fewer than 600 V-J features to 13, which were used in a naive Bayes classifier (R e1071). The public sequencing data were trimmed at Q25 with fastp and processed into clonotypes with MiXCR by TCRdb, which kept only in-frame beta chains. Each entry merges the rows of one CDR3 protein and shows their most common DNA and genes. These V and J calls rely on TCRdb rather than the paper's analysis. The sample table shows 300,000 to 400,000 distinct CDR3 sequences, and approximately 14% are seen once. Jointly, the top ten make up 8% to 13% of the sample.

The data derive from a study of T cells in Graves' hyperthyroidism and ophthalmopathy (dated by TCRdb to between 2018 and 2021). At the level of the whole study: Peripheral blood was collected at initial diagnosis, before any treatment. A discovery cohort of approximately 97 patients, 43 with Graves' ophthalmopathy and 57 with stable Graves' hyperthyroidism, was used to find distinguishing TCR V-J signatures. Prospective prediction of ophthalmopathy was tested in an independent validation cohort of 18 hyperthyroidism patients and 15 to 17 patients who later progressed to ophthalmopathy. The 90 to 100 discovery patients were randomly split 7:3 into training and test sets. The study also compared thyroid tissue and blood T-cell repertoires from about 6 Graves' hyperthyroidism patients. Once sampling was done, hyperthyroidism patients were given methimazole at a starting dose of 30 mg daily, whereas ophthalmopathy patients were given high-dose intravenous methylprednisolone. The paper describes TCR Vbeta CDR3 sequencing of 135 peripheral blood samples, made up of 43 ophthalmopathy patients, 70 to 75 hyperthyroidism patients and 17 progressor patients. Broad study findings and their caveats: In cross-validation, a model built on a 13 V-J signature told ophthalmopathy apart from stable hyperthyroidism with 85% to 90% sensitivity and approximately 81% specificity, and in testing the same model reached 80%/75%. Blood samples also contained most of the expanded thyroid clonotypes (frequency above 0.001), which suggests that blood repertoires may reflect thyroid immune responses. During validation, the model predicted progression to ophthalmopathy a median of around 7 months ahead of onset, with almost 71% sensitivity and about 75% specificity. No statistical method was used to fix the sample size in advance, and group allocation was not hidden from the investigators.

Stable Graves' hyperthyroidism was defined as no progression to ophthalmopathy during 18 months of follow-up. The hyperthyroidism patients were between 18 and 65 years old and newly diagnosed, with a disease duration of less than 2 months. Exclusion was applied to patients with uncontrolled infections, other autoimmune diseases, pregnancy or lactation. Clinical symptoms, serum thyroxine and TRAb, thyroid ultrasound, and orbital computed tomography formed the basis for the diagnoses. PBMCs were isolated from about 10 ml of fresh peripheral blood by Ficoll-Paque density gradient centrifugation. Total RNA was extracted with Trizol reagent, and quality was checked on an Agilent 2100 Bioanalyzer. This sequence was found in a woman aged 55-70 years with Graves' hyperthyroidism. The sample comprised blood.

The CDR3 loop reads CASSQEATGYGYTF. Here is the DNA: TGTGCCAGCAGCCAAGAGGCTACAGGCTATGGCTACACCTTC. The rearrangement joined TRBV12-3 or TRBV12-4 to TRBJ1-2, and possibly TRBD1, on 5 matching bases. The CDR3 covers 14 residues, taking in both the cysteine and the phenylalanine. Only the CDR3 DNA stays, 42 bases, in frame from base 1. Trimming costs V 6 bases and J 4 bases, and their ends lie 15 bases apart.